This T cell receptor beta chain was sequenced during a study of blood T cell repertoires in COVID-19. As for the study in general: Sites in the United States, Italy and Spain provided acute and convalescent COVID-19 samples. Sources were T cells, B-cell-depleted T cells, or PBMCs; the material itself was cDNA or gDNA.

This CDR3 has 13 residues. CDR1 and CDR2 (germline): LGHDT, YNNKEL (reference sequence). Trimming stripped 4 bases from V and 6 bases from J, with 13 bases between. This clone has only one observation. Per the study methods: For nucleated cells, counts were estimated from reference gene primer amplification. Clones were read by immunoSEQ multiplex PCR, and TCRdb kept only the in-frame ones, dropping some. That table furnishes V, J and clone size, whereas the DNA furnished D and trimming. The data show approximately 70,000 clones, 80% to 90% seen once. The sequence derives from a human donor in a cohort sampled during active COVID-19. The V call is TRBV3-1 (or the pseudogene TRBV3-2), the J call TRBJ2-7; D call uncertain. Sequenced: peripheral blood. The CDR3 reads CASSLTHGGEQYF. The DNA of the CDR3 is TGTGCCAGCAGCCTGACACATGGTGGCGAGCAGTACTTC.